Below are 8 T cell receptor beta chains sequenced from a single sample in a study of blood T cell repertoires in COVID-19. Measured with immunoSEQ multiplex PCR; TCRdb has only the in-frame clones, and not every one. The sample records 30,000 to 35,000 clones, more than 75% being singletons. The sample consisted of peripheral blood. The receptors stem from a woman aged 60-75 years with acute or convalescent COVID-19.

The rearrangement joins TRBV20-1 to TRBJ1-2, with D hard to call. CDR1 is DFQATT, CDR2 SNEGSKA, per germline (reference sequence). V was trimmed by 5 bases and J by 4 bases, leaving 8 bases between them. This CDR3 spans 11 amino acids. The CDR3 nucleotides read TGCAGTGCTCCGACACGCTATGGCTACACCTTC. Its translation: CSAPTRYGYTF.

This sequence joins TRBV2 and TRBJ1-2, with 8 bases aligning to TRBD1. Germline loops: CDR1 SNHLY, CDR2 FYNNEI. The CDR3 is made up of 13 amino acids. V dropped 7 bases and J dropped 8; count of bases not matched to a gene: 9. CDR3 residues: CASKPQGAWGYTF. The CDR3 region has the DNA TGTGCCAGCAAACCTCAGGGGGCATGGGGCTACACCTTC.

The genes are TRBV15 and TRBJ2-7; D is possibly TRBD1 (5 bases). Germline CDR1 reads LNHNV; CDR2 reads YYDKDF (reference sequence). With 1 base removed from V and 3 bases from J, the gap between germline ends came to 13 bases. The CDR3 extends over 15 amino acids. CDR3: CATSRGDSLDYEQYF. The CDR3, as DNA: TGTGCCACCAGCAGAGGTGACAGCTTAGACTACGAGCAGTACTTC.

The chain joins TRBV6-1 to TRBJ1-1; D is uncertain. The ends were cut back, 0 bases at V and 4 bases at J, with 6 bases in the middle. The germline V gene has CDR1 MNHNS and CDR2 SASEGT. This CDR3 spans 13 amino acids. CDR3 sequence reads: CASSEALFTEAFF. The CDR3 bases are TGTGCCAGCAGTGAAGCTTTATTCACTGAAGCTTTCTTT.

The V call is TRBV7-9, the J call TRBJ2-3; no firm D call. CDR1 is SEHNR, CDR2 FQNEAQ, per germline (reference sequence). Trimming stripped 0 bases from V and 5 bases from J, with 12 bases between. The CDR3 is 15 residues long. CDR3: CASSLAGTLKDTQYF. In nucleotides, the CDR3 is TGTGCCAGCAGCTTAGCGGGCACCTTAAAAGATACGCAGTATTTT.

The V gene is TRBV6-5, the J gene TRBJ1-4; no reliable D call. This CDR3 region has 12 residues. Trimming took 7 bases from V and 3 from J, leaving 6 bases between them. CDR1 and CDR2 (germline): MNHEY, SVGAGI. The CDR3 is CASTQANEKLFF. Here the CDR3 DNA reads TGTGCCAGCACGCAGGCTAATGAAAAACTGTTTTTT.

V usage is TRBV5-6 and J usage is TRBJ2-3; 7 nucleotides match TRBD2. J gave up 8 bases and V 2 bases, and 8 bases lay outside the gene matches. Germline V lookup: CDR1 SGHDT, CDR2 YYEEEE. CDR3 length: 14 residues. The CDR3 nucleotides read TGTGCCAGCAGCTTTGGAGGCGGGGAGGGTACGCAGTATTTT. Amino acids: CASSFGGGEGTQYF.

This clone was recorded only once. This chain joins TRBV6-4 and TRBJ1-1; D uncertain. V was shortened by 7 bases and J by 3 bases, with 9 bases between the two germline ends. Germline V gene sequence: CDR1 MRHNA, CDR2 SNTAGT. CDR3 size: 12 residues. The CDR3 bases are TGTGCCAGCAACCACAGCTACACTGAAGCTTTCTTT. This gives the protein CASNHSYTEAFF.